This T cell receptor (beta chain) comes out of a study of PD-1 blockade in classical Hodgkin lymphoma (dated by TCRdb to 2019 to 2021). With respect to the entire study: Nivolumab dosing was 3 mg/kg intravenously every 2 weeks, continuing until either disease progression or unacceptable toxicity. The study used CyTOF and TCR beta sequencing to define a peripheral blood immune signature of response to PD-1 blockade in classical Hodgkin lymphoma.

On this clone itself: The specificity of this receptor is unknown. No qualities accompany the bases; no much larger clone lies one base away.

Points the paper makes about the study in general: Baseline TCR diversity was reported to be lower in newly diagnosed patients than in healthy donors, and even lower in relapsed/refractory patients. Trial patients with a complete response had baseline diversity similar to that of newly diagnosed patients, while partial responders and progressors had significantly lower diversity. The study covered only a single clinical trial cohort, and the causes of the repertoire differences, possibly disease activity or prior therapy, were still not defined. By C4D1, a significant rise was seen in CD4+ TCR diversity but not in CD8+ TCR diversity (p=0.0027 vs p=0.16), and the rise was most apparent among complete responders (p=0.02). Patients starting nivolumab less than 1 year after ASCT had lower diversity and were excluded from later analyses to avoid confounding by immune reconstitution.

Genomic DNA was isolated using the Qiagen DNeasy kit from unsorted PBMCs as well as from negatively selected CD4+ and CD8+ fractions. Using primers that anneal to V and J segments, immunoSEQ multiplex PCR amplified the TCR beta CDR3 regions. A synthetic immune receptor repertoire was used to minimize amplification bias, and any remaining bias was removed computationally after sequencing. The source study handled its data this way. Repertoire diversity was quantified as the Shannon entropy index using custom Python scripts. Unsorted, CD4+ and CD8+ repertoires were analyzed separately, except in combined analyses where CD4+ and CD8+ sequences were merged in silico. Clonal expansion was defined as a frequency increase of at least 2-fold after treatment compared with C1D1, and clones undetected at baseline were assigned a pseudocount of 0.5. Singleton clones were defined as clones with 0 or 1 copy at C1D1, and non-singleton clones were defined as clones with 2 or more copies. Clones expanded in unsorted samples were labelled as CD4+, CD8+ or unknown by matching protein sequences in sorted samples from the same patient. Diversity changes from C1D1 to C4D1 were tested in paired samples using Wilcoxon tests. TCRdb obtained this table from immuneACCESS and retained in-frame rearrangements with V and J assigned. These tables miss some clones; where compared with another copy, unresolved V genes account for less than half of the shortfall, and the remainder is unexplained. The V and J calls and clone size come from that table; D and trimming were worked out from the DNA. This sample comprises under 30,000 clones, less than 90% of them detected only once. The ten top clones hold roughly 2.3% of the sample.

Per the germline V gene, SGHTA is the CDR1 and FQGNSA is the CDR2. Trimming at the junction amounts to 1 base on V and 5 bases on J, and the germline ends lie 11 bases apart. The CDR3 contains 14 residues, cysteine and phenylalanine counted. Only the CDR3 DNA stays, 42 bases, in frame from base 1. In light of the paper, this sample's time point label describes: cycle 1 day 1 (C1D1), immediately before nivolumab initiation. All trial patients had relapsed after autologous stem cell transplantation, with cohorts A, B and C differing in prior brentuximab vedotin exposure. CD4+ T cells were purified from thawed PBMCs by magnetic negative selection with a Miltenyi CD4+ T cell isolation kit. The trial cohort comprised 60 or so patients with relapsed/refractory classical Hodgkin lymphoma whose best overall responses were complete response, partial response or progressive disease. Trial patients were treated with single-agent nivolumab in the multi-cohort phase II CheckMate 205 trial. An independent review committee assessed best overall response by applying the 2007 International Working Group response criteria. PBMCs from the trial were collected at three points: immediately before nivolumab initiation (C1D1), and during therapy at cycle 2 day 1 and cycle 4 day 1. Peripheral blood was collected in 8 mL Vacutainer Cell Preparation Tubes, from which PBMCs were isolated by centrifugation and then cryopreserved. Purified CD4+ and CD8+ fractions were prepared only for cases where an additional PBMC sample was available. On LS columns in a quadroMACS separator, the magnetically labelled cells were depleted, and the flow-through was collected as the purified fraction.

The receptor was derived from a human donor with classical Hodgkin lymphoma. The source was CD4+ T cells from blood, collected at baseline. In this chain, TRBV7-2 is recombined with TRBJ2-5; TRBD2 might be the D gene, on 6 matching bases. The sequenced DNA: TGTGCCAGCAGCTTAGGGGGCCGGGGGGAGACCCAGTACTTC. Its protein is CASSLGGRGETQYF.